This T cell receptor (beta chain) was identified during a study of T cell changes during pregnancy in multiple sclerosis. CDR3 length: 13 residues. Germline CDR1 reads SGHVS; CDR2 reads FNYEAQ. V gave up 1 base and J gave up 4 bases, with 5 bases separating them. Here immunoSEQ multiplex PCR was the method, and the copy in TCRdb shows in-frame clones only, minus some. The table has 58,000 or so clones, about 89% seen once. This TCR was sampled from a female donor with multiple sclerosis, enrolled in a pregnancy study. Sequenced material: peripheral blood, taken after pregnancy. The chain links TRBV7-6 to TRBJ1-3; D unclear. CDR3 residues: CASSLGAGNTIYF. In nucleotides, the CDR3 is TGTGCCAGCAGCTTAGGGGCAGGAAACACCATATATTTT.